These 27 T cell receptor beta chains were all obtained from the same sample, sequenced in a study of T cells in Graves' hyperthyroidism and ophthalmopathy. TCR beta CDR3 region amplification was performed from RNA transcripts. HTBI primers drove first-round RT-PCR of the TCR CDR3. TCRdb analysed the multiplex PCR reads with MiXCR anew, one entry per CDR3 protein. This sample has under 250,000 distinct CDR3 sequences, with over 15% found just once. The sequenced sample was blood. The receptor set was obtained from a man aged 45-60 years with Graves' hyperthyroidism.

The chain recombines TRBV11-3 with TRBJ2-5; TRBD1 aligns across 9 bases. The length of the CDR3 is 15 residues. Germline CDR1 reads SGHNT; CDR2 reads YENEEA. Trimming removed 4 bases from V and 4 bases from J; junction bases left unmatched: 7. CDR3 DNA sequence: TGTGCCAGCAGCTCCAGGACAGGGGTAGCAGAGACCCAGTACTTC. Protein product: CASSSRTGVAETQYF.

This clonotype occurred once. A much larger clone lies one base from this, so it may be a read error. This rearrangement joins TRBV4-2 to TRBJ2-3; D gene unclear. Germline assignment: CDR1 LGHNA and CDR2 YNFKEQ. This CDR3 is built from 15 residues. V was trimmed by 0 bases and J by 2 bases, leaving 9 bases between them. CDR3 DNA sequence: TGTGCCAGCAGCCAAGAAAGGCCGAACACAGATACGCAGTATTTT. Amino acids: CASSQERPNTDTQYF.

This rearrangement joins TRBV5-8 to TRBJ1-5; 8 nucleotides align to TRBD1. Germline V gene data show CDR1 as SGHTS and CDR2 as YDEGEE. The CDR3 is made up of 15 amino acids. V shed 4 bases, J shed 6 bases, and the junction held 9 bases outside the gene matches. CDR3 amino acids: CASSQGQGRSQPQHF. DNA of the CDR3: TGTGCCAGCAGCCAAGGACAGGGAAGGAGTCAGCCCCAGCATTTT.

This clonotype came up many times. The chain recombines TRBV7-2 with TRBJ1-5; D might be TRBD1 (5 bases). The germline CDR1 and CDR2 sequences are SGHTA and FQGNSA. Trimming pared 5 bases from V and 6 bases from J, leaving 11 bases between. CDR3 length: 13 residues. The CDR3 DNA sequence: TGTGCCAGCAGCCTCAGGGTTGGTCAGCCCCAGCATTTT. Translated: CASSLRVGQPQHF.

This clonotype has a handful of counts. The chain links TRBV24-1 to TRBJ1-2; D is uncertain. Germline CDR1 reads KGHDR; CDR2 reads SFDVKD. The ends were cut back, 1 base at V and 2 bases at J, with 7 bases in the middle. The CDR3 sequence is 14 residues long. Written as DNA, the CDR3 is TGTGCCACCAGTGATTTCAGGAAGAACTATGGCTACACCTTC. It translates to CATSDFRKNYGYTF.

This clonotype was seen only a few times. CDR3 protein: CASSPPISWGTEAFF. The CDR3 nucleotides are TGTGCCAGCTCACCACCGATCAGTTGGGGCACTGAAGCTTTCTTT. The J gene is TRBJ1-1, the V gene TRBV18; unclear D gene. Trimming cost V 0 bases and J 4 bases, with 12 bases left between them. CDR3 length: 15 residues. CDR1 is KGHSH and CDR2 is LQKENI in the germline V gene.

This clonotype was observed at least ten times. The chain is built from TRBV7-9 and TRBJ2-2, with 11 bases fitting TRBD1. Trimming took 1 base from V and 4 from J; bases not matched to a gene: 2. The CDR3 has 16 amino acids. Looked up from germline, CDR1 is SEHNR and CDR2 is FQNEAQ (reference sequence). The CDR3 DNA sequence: TGTGCCAGCAGCTTAGGGACAGGGGGCCTCACCGGGGAGCTGTTTTTT. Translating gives CASSLGTGGLTGELFF.

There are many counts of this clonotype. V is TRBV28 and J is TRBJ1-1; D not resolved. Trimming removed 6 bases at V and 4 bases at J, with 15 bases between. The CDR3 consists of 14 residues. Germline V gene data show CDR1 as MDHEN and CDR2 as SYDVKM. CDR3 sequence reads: CASRLGREVTEAFF. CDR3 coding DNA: TGTGCCAGCAGGTTAGGACGGGAGGTCACTGAAGCTTTCTTT.

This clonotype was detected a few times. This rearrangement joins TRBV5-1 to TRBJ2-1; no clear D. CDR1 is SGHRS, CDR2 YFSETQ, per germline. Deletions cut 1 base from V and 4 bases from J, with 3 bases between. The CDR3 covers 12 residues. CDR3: CASSLMYNEQFF. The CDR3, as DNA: TGCGCCAGCAGCTTGATGTACAATGAGCAGTTCTTC.

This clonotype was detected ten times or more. The CDR3 region is CASTPPGGPSEQYF. The DNA for the CDR3 is TGCGCCAGCACCCCCCCCGGGGGCCCCTCCGAGCAGTACTTC. This rearrangement joins TRBV5-1 to TRBJ2-7, with D tentatively TRBD1 or TRBD2 (6 bases each). Trimming took off 6 bases at V and 6 bases at J, with 19 bases between the two ends. The V gene's germline CDR1 is SGHRS and CDR2 YFSETQ. The CDR3 runs 14 residues.

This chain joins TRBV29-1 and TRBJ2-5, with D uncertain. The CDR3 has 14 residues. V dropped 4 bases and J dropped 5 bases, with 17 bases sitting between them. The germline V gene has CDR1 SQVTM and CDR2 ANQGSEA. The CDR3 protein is CSVGPRIGWETQYF. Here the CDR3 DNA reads TGCAGCGTTGGACCCCGGATAGGGTGGGAGACCCAGTACTTC.

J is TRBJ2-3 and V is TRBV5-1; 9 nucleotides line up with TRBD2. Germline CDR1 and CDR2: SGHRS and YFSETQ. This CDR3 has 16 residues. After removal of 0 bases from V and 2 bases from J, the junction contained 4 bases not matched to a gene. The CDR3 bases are TGCGCCAGCAGCTTGGCGACTAGCGGTTACACAGATACGCAGTATTTT. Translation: CASSLATSGYTDTQYF.

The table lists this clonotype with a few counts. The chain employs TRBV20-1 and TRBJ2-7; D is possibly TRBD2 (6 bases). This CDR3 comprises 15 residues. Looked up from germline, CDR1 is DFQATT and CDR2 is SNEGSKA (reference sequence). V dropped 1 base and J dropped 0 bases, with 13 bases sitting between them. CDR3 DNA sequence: TGCAGTGCTAGAGCCAGCGGGCATTTCTCCTACGAGCAGTACTTC. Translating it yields CSARASGHFSYEQYF.

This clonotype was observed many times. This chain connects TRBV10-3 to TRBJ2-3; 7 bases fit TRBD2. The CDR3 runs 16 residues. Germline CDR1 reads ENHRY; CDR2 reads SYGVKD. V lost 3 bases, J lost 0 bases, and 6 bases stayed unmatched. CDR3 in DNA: TGTGCCATCAGTGATTGGGCTAGCGGAAGCACAGATACGCAGTATTTT. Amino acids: CAISDWASGSTDTQYF.

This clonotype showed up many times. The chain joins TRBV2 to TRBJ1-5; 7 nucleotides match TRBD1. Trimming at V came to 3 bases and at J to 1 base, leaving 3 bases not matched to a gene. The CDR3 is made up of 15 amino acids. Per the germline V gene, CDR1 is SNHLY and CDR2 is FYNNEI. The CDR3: CASSDPRGSNQPQHF. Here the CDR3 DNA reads TGTGCCAGCAGTGATCCCAGGGGGAGCAATCAGCCCCAGCATTTT.

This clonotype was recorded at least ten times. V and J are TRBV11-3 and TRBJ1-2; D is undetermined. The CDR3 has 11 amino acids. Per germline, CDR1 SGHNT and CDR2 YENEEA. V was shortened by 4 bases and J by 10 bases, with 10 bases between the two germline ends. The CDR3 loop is CASSSPPVYTF. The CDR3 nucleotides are TGTGCCAGCAGCTCGCCGCCTGTCTACACCTTC.

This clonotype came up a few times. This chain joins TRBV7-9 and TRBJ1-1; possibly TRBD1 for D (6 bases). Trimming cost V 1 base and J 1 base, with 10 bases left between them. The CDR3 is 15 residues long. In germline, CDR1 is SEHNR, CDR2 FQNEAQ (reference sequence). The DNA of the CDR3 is TGTGCCAGCAGCTTAGACAGGGTAGGGAACACTGAAGCTTTCTTT. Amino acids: CASSLDRVGNTEAFF.

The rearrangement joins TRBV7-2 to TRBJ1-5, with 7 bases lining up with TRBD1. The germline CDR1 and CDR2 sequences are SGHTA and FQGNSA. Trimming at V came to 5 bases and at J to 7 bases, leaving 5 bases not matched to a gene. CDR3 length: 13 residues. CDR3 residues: CASSTNRGQPQHF. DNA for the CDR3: TGTGCCAGCAGCACCAACAGGGGCCAGCCCCAGCATTTT.

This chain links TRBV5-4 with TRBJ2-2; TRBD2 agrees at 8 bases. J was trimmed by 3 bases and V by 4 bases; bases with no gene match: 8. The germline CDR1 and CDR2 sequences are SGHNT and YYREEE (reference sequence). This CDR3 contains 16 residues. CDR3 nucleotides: TGTGCCAGCAGCCCCCTAGTCGGGAGGGACACCGGGGAGCTGTTTTTT. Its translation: CASSPLVGRDTGELFF.

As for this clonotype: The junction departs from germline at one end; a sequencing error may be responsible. For the CDR3, the DNA is TGTGCCAGCAGCACTAGACTAGCGGGTCGCTACAATGGGCAGTTCTTC. Its translation: CASSTRLAGRYNGQFF. J is TRBJ2-1 and V is TRBV11-3, with TRBD2 identical over 10 bases. This CDR3 region has 16 residues. Germline lookup yields CDR1 SGHNT and CDR2 YENEEA.

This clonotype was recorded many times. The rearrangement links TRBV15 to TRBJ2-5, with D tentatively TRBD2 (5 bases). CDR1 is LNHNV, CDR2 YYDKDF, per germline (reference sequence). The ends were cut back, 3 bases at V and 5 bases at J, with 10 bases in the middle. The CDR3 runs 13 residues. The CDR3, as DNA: TGTGCCACCAGCAGTGAGGGTGGGGAGACCCAGTACTTC. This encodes CATSSEGGETQYF.

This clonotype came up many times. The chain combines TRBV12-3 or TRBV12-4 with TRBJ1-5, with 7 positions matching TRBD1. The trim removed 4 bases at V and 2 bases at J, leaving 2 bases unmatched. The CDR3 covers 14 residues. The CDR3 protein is CASSSRGGNQPQHF. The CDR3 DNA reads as TGTGCCAGCAGTTCCAGGGGGGGCAATCAGCCCCAGCATTTT.

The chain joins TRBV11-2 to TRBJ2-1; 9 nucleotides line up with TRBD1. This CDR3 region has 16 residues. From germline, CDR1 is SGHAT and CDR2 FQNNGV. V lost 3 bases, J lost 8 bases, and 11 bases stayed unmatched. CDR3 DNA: TGTGCCAGCAGCTTTTCGGGACAGGGAAAAGTCGATGAGCAGTTCTTC. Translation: CASSFSGQGKVDEQFF.

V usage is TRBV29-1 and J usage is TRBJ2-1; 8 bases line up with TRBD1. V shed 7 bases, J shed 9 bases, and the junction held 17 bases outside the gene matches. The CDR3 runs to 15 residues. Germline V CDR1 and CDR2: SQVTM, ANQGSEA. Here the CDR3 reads CSASEQGGLWGEQFF. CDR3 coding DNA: TGCAGCGCATCCGAACAGGGGGGCCTCTGGGGTGAGCAGTTCTTC.

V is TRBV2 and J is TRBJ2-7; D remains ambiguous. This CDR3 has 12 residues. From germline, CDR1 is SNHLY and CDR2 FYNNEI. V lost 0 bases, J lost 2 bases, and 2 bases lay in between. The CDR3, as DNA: TGTGCCAGCAGTGAAGCACCCTACGAGCAGTACTTC. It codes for CASSEAPYEQYF.

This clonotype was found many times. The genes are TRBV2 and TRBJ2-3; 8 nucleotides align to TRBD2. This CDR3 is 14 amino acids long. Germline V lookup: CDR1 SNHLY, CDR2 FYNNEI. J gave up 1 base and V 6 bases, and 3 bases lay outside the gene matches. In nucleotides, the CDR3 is TGTGCCAGCAGAAGCGGGAGCGGCACAGATACGCAGTATTTT. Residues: CASRSGSGTDTQYF.

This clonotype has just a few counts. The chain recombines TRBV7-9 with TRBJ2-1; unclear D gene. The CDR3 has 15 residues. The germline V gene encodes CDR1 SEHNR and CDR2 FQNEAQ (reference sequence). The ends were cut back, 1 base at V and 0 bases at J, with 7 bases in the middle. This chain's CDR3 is CASSLVPSSYNEQFF. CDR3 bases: TGTGCCAGCAGCTTAGTTCCGAGCTCCTACAATGAGCAGTTCTTC.